These 20 T cell receptor beta chains were all obtained from the same sample, sequenced in a study of blood T cell repertoires in COVID-19. Measured with immunoSEQ multiplex PCR; TCRdb has only the in-frame clones, and not every one. Of 160,000 or so clones detected, 85% to 90% appear once; the ten largest clones hold about 6.6%. Sample: PBMCs or T cells enriched from blood (not recorded which). The receptor set was obtained from a woman between 50 and 59 years old who had recovered from COVID-19.

V is TRBV19 and J is TRBJ1-1, with 10 bases that match TRBD1. Germline-derived CDR1 and CDR2 are LNHDA and SQIVND (reference sequence). The CDR3 extends over 15 amino acids. Germline trimming cut 5 bases from V and 5 bases from J; bases unmatched to any gene: 8. CDR3 protein: CASSPDRGRFTEAFF. CDR3 DNA sequence: TGTGCCAGTAGTCCAGACAGGGGGCGGTTTACTGAAGCTTTCTTT.

The chain joins TRBV13 to TRBJ1-2, with 8 bases lining up with TRBD1. The CDR3 sequence is 14 residues long. CDR1 and CDR2 (germline): PRHDT, FYEKMQ (reference sequence). V trimming: 3 bases; J trimming: 4 bases; junction bases outside the gene matches: 4. CDR3 nucleotides: TGTGCCAGCAGCTTTGACAGGGGCGGCTATGGCTACACCTTC. Protein sequence: CASSFDRGGYGYTF.

The chain employs TRBV7-9 and TRBJ2-7; the match to TRBD1 covers 11 bases. The CDR3 extends over 16 amino acids. Germline-derived CDR1 and CDR2 are SEHNR and FQNEAQ (reference sequence). After removal of 5 bases from V and 2 bases from J, the junction contained 8 bases not matched to a gene. The CDR3 DNA reads as TGTGCCAGCAGCCTAGTTATGGGACAGGGGGCCTACGAGCAGTACTTC. It is translated as CASSLVMGQGAYEQYF.

The rearrangement links TRBV19 to TRBJ2-3, with D unclear. CDR3 size: 15 residues. V was trimmed by 5 bases and J by 0 bases, leaving 12 bases between them. Germline loops: CDR1 LNHDA, CDR2 SQIVND (reference sequence). The CDR3 DNA sequence: TGTGCCAGTAGTTCCCTTGACTCTAGCACAGATACGCAGTATTTT. This gives the protein CASSSLDSSTDTQYF.

The CDR3 loop is CASSNRDRVTEAFF. CDR3 nucleotides: TGTGCCAGCAGTAACCGGGACAGGGTCACTGAAGCTTTCTTT. The chain employs TRBV6-5 and TRBJ1-1; 9 bases align to TRBD1. The CDR3 is made up of 14 amino acids. Losses at the gene ends were 5 bases for V and 4 bases for J; bases not matched to a gene: 5. Germline lookup yields CDR1 MNHEY and CDR2 SVGAGI.

In this sample, this clone turned up a few times. This rearrangement joins TRBV10-2 to TRBJ1-1; D is unclear. V lost 6 bases, J lost 1 base, and 12 bases lay in between. Per the germline V gene, CDR1 is WSHSY and CDR2 is SAAADI. The CDR3 is 14 amino acids. CDR3 sequence reads: CASSPTVKNTEAFF. The CDR3 DNA follows: TGCGCCAGCAGCCCCACTGTTAAGAACACTGAAGCTTTCTTT.

DNA of the CDR3: TGCGCCAGCAGTGTCGACAGTAGATACGAGCAGTACTTC. This sequence encodes CASSVDSRYEQYF. The chain recombines TRBV10-2 with TRBJ2-7, with D possibly matching TRBD1 (5 bases). The germline V and J ends were trimmed by 4 bases and 4 bases, with 11 bases remaining between them. Looked up from germline, CDR1 is WSHSY and CDR2 is SAAADI. This CDR3 is 13 amino acids long.

The chain uses TRBV5-1 and TRBJ2-7, with D possibly matching TRBD2 (5 bases). V lost 4 bases and J lost 0, with 8 bases in between. CDR1 SGHRS and CDR2 YFSETQ come from the germline V gene. CDR3 length equals 13 residues. CDR3 DNA: TGCGCCAGCAGCCGGAGGAGCTCCTACGAGCAGTACTTC. It translates to CASSRRSSYEQYF.

V gene TRBV7-8 combines with J gene TRBJ2-1, with D possibly TRBD1 on 6 matching bases. Trimming removed 1 base at V and 4 bases at J, with 8 bases between. Germline V gives CDR1 SGHVS, CDR2 FQNEAQ. This CDR3 contains 14 residues. The chain's CDR3 is CASSLGQAYNEQFF. In nucleotides, the CDR3 is TGTGCCAGCAGCTTAGGACAGGCATACAATGAGCAGTTCTTC.

This rearrangement joins TRBV15 to TRBJ1-2; TRBD1 might be the D (5 bases). The CDR3 is 14 amino acids. The germline CDR1 and CDR2 sequences are LNHNV and YYDKDF (reference sequence). Trimming removed 1 base from V and 14 bases from J, with 20 bases in between. CDR3 region: CATSRVGESDRRTF. CDR3 in DNA: TGTGCCACCAGCAGAGTAGGGGAATCGGACCGAAGGACCTTC.

The chain has TRBV5-1 and TRBJ1-3, with D maybe TRBD1 (5 bases). The CDR3 runs to 15 residues. V was clipped by 5 bases and J by 0 bases, with 12 bases between them. Germline V gene lookup returns CDR1 SGHRS and CDR2 YFSETQ. The CDR3 coding sequence is TGCGCCAGCAGTTATGACAGAGGCTCTGGAAACACCATATATTTT. It translates to CASSYDRGSGNTIYF.

The chain links TRBV21-1 to TRBJ1-1; the table's D gene call, TRBD1, was not cross checked with the DNA. TRBV21-1 is deemed a pseudogene. The CDR3 is 20 residues long. CDR3 sequence (DNA): TGTGCCAGCAGCATGTTTACTGGGACCCGGGACACTCCTATGGCCACTGAAGCTTTCTTT. This gives the protein CASSMFTGTRDTPMATEAFF.

The chain has TRBV21-1 and TRBJ2-7; the table names TRBD2, a call not compared with the DNA. TRBV21-1 corresponds to a pseudogene. CDR3 length equals 16 residues. In nucleotides, the CDR3 is TGTGCCAGCAGCGGGAGGACTAGCGGGGGGGCCGGCGAGCAGTACTTC. Its translation: CASSGRTSGGAGEQYF.

The chain has TRBV5-1 and TRBJ1-5; a possible D gene is TRBD1 (5 bases). The length of the CDR3 is 14 residues. V lost 0 bases to trimming and J lost 7 bases, with 11 bases between them. Per the germline V gene, CDR1 is SGHRS and CDR2 is YFSETQ. In DNA form, the CDR3 reads TGCGCCAGCAGCTTGGACAGCCAGGGCCAGCCCCAGCATTTT. Protein sequence: CASSLDSQGQPQHF.

The count of this clone is one. Other nucleotide sequences in the sample specify the same CDR3. The chain combines TRBV18 with TRBJ2-3; 10 positions agree with TRBD1. V trimming: 6 bases; J trimming: 6 bases; junction bases outside the gene matches: 6. Looked up from germline, CDR1 is KGHSH and CDR2 is LQKENI. The CDR3 totals 14 residues. Here the CDR3 DNA reads TGTGCCAGCTCGCCGGGACAGGGGACGGATACGCAGTATTTT. It yields the protein CASSPGQGTDTQYF.

The rearrangement uses TRBV6-4 and TRBJ1-2; 12 positions agree with TRBD1. The junction had 8 bases not matched to a gene; V was cut back by 4 bases and J by 11 bases. Germline CDR1 MRHNA, CDR2 SNTAGT. This CDR3 region has 14 residues. The CDR3 DNA follows: TGTGCCAGCAGTGGAACCGGGACAGGGGGCTTGTACACCTTC. This translates into CASSGTGTGGLYTF.

This clone was picked up one time. This rearrangement joins TRBV2 to TRBJ1-2; 9 nucleotides match TRBD1. There are 14 residues in the CDR3. Germline V gene data show CDR1 as SNHLY and CDR2 as FYNNEI. Unmatched junction bases numbered 8, after V lost 6 bases and J lost 6 bases. The CDR3 bases are TGTGCCAGCAGATACCGGGACAGGGCTAATGGCTACACCTTC. It specifies CASRYRDRANGYTF. The variable domain in full, with the rest retrieved from reference TRBV2 and TRBJ1-2, is EPEVTQTPSHQVTQMGQEVILRCVPISNHLYFYWYRQILGQKVEFLVSFYNNEISEKSEIFDDQFSVERPDGSNFTLKIRSTKLEDSAMYFCASRYRDRANGYTFGSGTRLTVV.

With respect to this clone: Relative to the germline gene, one junction end is altered; a read error may explain this. The J gene is TRBJ1-2, the V gene TRBV20-1; maybe TRBD1 (6 bases). Per germline, CDR1 DFQATT and CDR2 SNEGSKA (reference sequence). The CDR3 length is 9 residues. The CDR3 sequence: CSATAGEGF. The CDR3 DNA reads TGCAGTGCGACCGCAGGGGAGGGATTC.

The V and J genes are TRBV7-9 and TRBJ2-5; 12 nucleotides agree with TRBD2. This CDR3 contains 16 residues. The trim removed 6 bases at V and 2 bases at J, leaving 7 bases unmatched. Per germline, CDR1 SEHNR and CDR2 FQNEAQ (reference sequence). The CDR3 nucleotides read TGTGCCAGCAGGTCTACCGGGACTAGCGGGCAAGAGACCCAGTACTTC. Its translation: CASRSTGTSGQETQYF.

The rearrangement links TRBV11-3 to TRBJ2-5; 9 nucleotides line up with TRBD2. This CDR3 comprises 17 residues. After removal of 5 bases from V and 5 bases from J, the junction contained 15 bases not matched to a gene. Germline-derived CDR1 and CDR2 are SGHNT and YENEEA. CDR3 nucleotides: TGTGCCAGCAGCGTCACTTCGGGACTAGCCGGGTCGGAGACCCAGTACTTC. Translated, it gives CASSVTSGLAGSETQYF.